This TCR beta chain appears in the sequencing data of a study of CD8+ T cells in alopecia areata. This CDR3 has 12 amino acids. Germline values: CDR1 SGHDT, CDR2 YYEEEE. The V gene lost 0 bases and the J gene lost 4 bases, with 5 bases spanning the gap. cDNA reverse transcribed from extracted RNA served as the sequencing template. The data were produced by immunoSEQ multiplex PCR, yet TCRdb's version contains in-frame clones alone and is incomplete. The table records approximately 280,000 clones, 58% of them present only once. The treatment was: oral pan-JAK inhibitor, 5-10 mg twice daily. This chain connects TRBV5-6 to TRBJ2-7; D call uncertain. The receptor was derived from a human donor with alopecia areata. The material was CD4+ T cells sorted from blood, obtained at week 24, from a patient treated with tofacitinib. In DNA, the CDR3 is TGTGCCAGCAGCTTGGGGGTTTACGAGCAGTACTTC. Translating it yields CASSLGVYEQYF.